A few counts support the clone carrying this T cell receptor beta chain. PCR used 60 Vbeta primers and 13 Jbeta primers. The assay was immunoSEQ multiplex PCR, and TCRdb's table has in-frame clones only and misses some. The table records fewer than 200,000 clones, roughly an eighth of them present only once. This sample is part of a study of cytomegalovirus exposure and HLA in healthy donors. Study-level information: Earlier sequencing of 200 million or so T cells yielded roughly 100 million unique TCR beta sequences.

This CDR3 has 17 amino acids. V was trimmed by 0 bases and J by 2 bases, leaving 15 bases between them. Germline V lookup: CDR1 SGHTS, CDR2 YDEGEE. The clonotype was recovered from a man in his forties or fifties in good health and CMV-seropositive. V gene TRBV5-8 combines with J gene TRBJ1-5, with D unclear. Sequenced material: PBMCs. The CDR3 DNA follows: TGTGCCAGCAGCTTGGGACGAGGTATTCAGCGCAATCAGCCCCAGCATTTT. Protein sequence: CASSLGRGIQRNQPQHF. Filled out from reference TRBV5-8 and TRBJ1-5, the complete variable domain reads EAGVTQSPTHLIKTRGQQATLRCSPISGHTSVYWYQQALGLGLQFLLWYDEGEERNRGNFPPRFSGRQFPNYSSELNVNALELEDSALYLCASSLGRGIQRNQPQHFGDGTRLSIL.